This T cell receptor (beta chain) was obtained from a study of post-analysis software for immune sequencing data. Whole-study context: Included among the disease courses, which were recorded for the cohort, were relapsing-remitting, secondary progressive and progressive-relapsing multiple sclerosis.

Unique molecular identifiers were present in the TCR beta cDNA libraries. Researchers reported 400,000 to 550,000 cDNA molecules coming from roughly 1 to 10 million T cells. MiXCR was run by TCRdb on the PCR reads, yielding one entry per CDR3 protein. This table holds approximately 660,000 distinct CDR3 sequences, 59% found once. Points from the study as a whole: Normalized Chao1 diversity in multiple sclerosis patients fell significantly below that of controls. Five or six TRBV segments, TRBV5-6, TRBV5-1 and TRBV20-1 among them, were found more frequent in patients than controls. Clustering by F measure revealed strong co-clustering among samples prepared together in one batch.

In regard to this clonotype: Its specificity is not known.

CDR1 is DFQATT, CDR2 SNEGSKA, per germline (reference sequence). CDR3 length equals 12 residues. The chain is built from TRBV20-1 and TRBJ1-2; D not certain. The source of this sequence is a girl aged 2 to 10 with multiple sclerosis. Sequencing input: blood. DNA for the CDR3: TGCAGGGAAGCATATACTAACTATGGCTACACCTTC. It translates to CREAYTNYGYTF.